This T cell receptor beta chain was captured in a study of blood T cell repertoires in COVID-19. Study-level information: The United States, Italy and Spain supplied acute and convalescent COVID-19 samples. PBMCs, B-cell-depleted T cells, or T cells provided the cDNA or gDNA that made up the material.

This clone has a single count. As handled by the study authors: Estimated nucleated cell counts came from reference gene primer amplification. Generated by immunoSEQ multiplex PCR, the TCRdb table keeps only in-frame clones and is missing some. V and J calls and clone size come straight from that table; D and trimming were deduced from the DNA. The sample consists of about 220,000 clones, roughly 84% of them appearing once. This sequence originates from a woman aged 25 to 39 who had recovered from COVID-19. Material for sequencing was peripheral blood.

The CDR3 DNA sequence: TGTGCCAGCAGCCTTGCTCAAGGGGTGGTAGAGACCCAGTACTTC. Its protein product is CASSLAQGVVETQYF. The chain carries TRBV5-4 and TRBJ2-5; maybe TRBD1 (5 bases). Trimming left V 4 bases short and J 4 bases short, with 17 bases between. The CDR3 runs 15 residues. CDR1 SGHNT and CDR2 YYREEE come from the germline V gene (reference sequence).